What follows are 32 T cell receptor beta chains derived from one specimen sequenced in a study of T cell responses to AZD1222 COVID-19 vaccine. Libraries were prepared by immunoSEQ multiplex PCR; TCRdb keeps only in-frame clonotypes and omits some of them. The sample shows 100,000 to 150,000 clones, over 75% of them seen only once. The material sequenced was peripheral blood, taken on day 0 of AZD1222 vaccination. The receptor set was obtained from an adult in good health.

The chain employs TRBV3-1 (or the pseudogene TRBV3-2) and TRBJ2-7; D is uncertain. The CDR3 covers 19 residues. Germline V gene lookup returns CDR1 LGHDT and CDR2 YNNKEL (reference sequence). V lost 1 base and J lost 9, with 31 bases in between. CDR3 amino acids: CASSQGSIQTTYDLFGQYF. The CDR3 DNA follows: TGTGCCAGCAGCCAAGGAAGCATTCAAACTACCTACGATCTGTTTGGGCAGTACTTC.

The chain joins TRBV25-1 to TRBJ1-4; TRBD1 aligns across 7 bases. From germline, CDR1 is MGHDK and CDR2 SYGVNS. The junction had 5 bases not matched to a gene; V was cut back by 3 bases and J by 4 bases. The length of the CDR3 is 15 residues. CDR3 sequence reads: CASSDRGRGNEKLFF. In nucleotides, the CDR3 is TGTGCCAGCAGTGATAGGGGGCGAGGTAATGAAAAACTGTTTTTT.

There are a few counts of this clone. The chain employs TRBV5-1 and TRBJ2-1; 12 positions agree with TRBD2. CDR1 and CDR2 from the germline V gene are SGHRS and YFSETQ. The V segment lost 0 bases and the J segment 6 bases; nucleotides outside the gene matches: 4. The CDR3 contains 16 residues. The CDR3 DNA is TGCGCCAGCAGCTTGGCATGGACTAGCGGGATCAATGAGCAGTTCTTC. Its translation is CASSLAWTSGINEQFF.

The rearrangement joins TRBV5-5 to TRBJ2-2, with a tentative D call TRBD1 (5 bases). CDR3 size: 15 residues. The V end lost 3 bases, the J end lost 0 bases, and 9 bases lay between the germline ends. In germline, CDR1 is SGHKS, CDR2 YYEKEE (reference sequence). The CDR3: CASSWADTNTGELFF. CDR3 coding DNA: TGTGCCAGCAGCTGGGCGGACACGAACACCGGGGAGCTGTTTTTT.

In this sample, this clone turned up once. This chain uses TRBV5-5 with TRBJ2-7; tentative D call: TRBD1 (6 bases). V lost 1 base to trimming and J lost 4 bases, with 12 bases between them. The CDR3 totals 14 residues. Germline V gene lookup returns CDR1 SGHKS and CDR2 YYEKEE (reference sequence). The CDR3 region is CASSLLQGWYEQYF. Written as DNA, the CDR3 is TGTGCCAGCAGCTTGTTACAGGGTTGGTACGAGCAGTACTTC.

The chain couples TRBV12-3 or TRBV12-4 to TRBJ1-5; D remains unclear. CDR3 length equals 13 residues. V was trimmed by 10 bases and J by 6 bases, leaving 16 bases between them. This CDR3 is CATALGVGQPQHF. CDR3 coding DNA: TGTGCCACCGCCCTCGGGGTAGGTCAGCCCCAGCATTTT.

The chain recombines TRBV25-1 with TRBJ2-3, with 8 bases lining up with TRBD1. Losses at the gene ends were 3 bases for V and 0 bases for J; bases not matched to a gene: 2. The CDR3 is 15 amino acids. The germline V gene encodes CDR1 MGHDK and CDR2 SYGVNS. CDR3 DNA sequence: TGTGCCAGCAGTGACAGGGACAGGAGCACAGATACGCAGTATTTT. Translated: CASSDRDRSTDTQYF.

This chain joins TRBV28 and TRBJ1-5; D perhaps matches TRBD1 (6 bases). The CDR3 consists of 15 residues. V shed 7 bases and J shed 6 bases, with 19 bases lying between them. Germline CDR1 is MDHEN and CDR2 is SYDVKM. The CDR3 here is CASTVIGGASQPQHF. The CDR3 DNA sequence: TGTGCCAGCACCGTAATCGGGGGGGCTAGTCAGCCCCAGCATTTT.

The chain joins TRBV5-5 to TRBJ1-2; D possibly corresponds to TRBD1 (6 bases). The V and J ends lost 2 bases and 7 bases respectively, with 12 bases between them. Germline V CDR1 and CDR2: SGHKS, YYEKEE (reference sequence). The CDR3 has 13 residues. The CDR3 nucleotides read TGTGCCAGCAGCTTACAGGGTTTCGGTGGCTACACCTTC. The encoded protein is CASSLQGFGGYTF.

V gene TRBV7-6 combines with J gene TRBJ1-4; the D gene is possibly TRBD1 (6 bases). From germline, CDR1 is SGHVS and CDR2 FNYEAQ. CDR3 length: 19 amino acids. Between the trimmed V and J ends, which lost 1 base and 3 bases, there was a span of 21 bases. The CDR3 region is CASSLVGSGGRTSNEKLFF. As DNA, the CDR3 is TGTGCCAGCAGCTTAGTCGGATCCGGGGGCAGAACATCTAATGAAAAACTGTTTTTT.

The chain links TRBV4-2 to TRBJ2-3, with 14 positions matching TRBD2. The V and J ends lost 0 bases and 4 bases, in that order; junction bases with no gene match: 3. CDR3 length: 17 amino acids. The germline V gene has CDR1 LGHNA and CDR2 YNFKEQ. The CDR3 sequence is CASSQDRLAGGPDTQYF. In DNA, the CDR3 is TGTGCCAGCAGCCAAGATAGACTAGCGGGAGGGCCAGATACGCAGTATTTT.

This chain uses TRBV11-2 with TRBJ2-5, with 8 bases identical to TRBD2. CDR3 size: 17 residues. The V gene end was trimmed by 1 base and the J gene end by 5 bases; junction bases not matched to a gene: 12. Germline V gene sequence: CDR1 SGHAT, CDR2 FQNNGV. In DNA, the CDR3 is TGTGCCAGCAGCTTAGCCCTTACTAGCGGACCCCCGGAGACCCAGTACTTC. Translating gives CASSLALTSGPPETQYF. Based on the CDR3 plus reference TRBV11-2 and TRBJ2-5, the full variable domain is EAGVAQSPRYKIIEKRQSVAFWCNPISGHATLYWYQQILGQGPKLLIQFQNNGVVDDSQLPKDRFSAERLKGVDSTLKIQPAKLEDSAVYLCASSLALTSGPPETQYFGPGTRLLVL.

The genes are TRBV29-1 and TRBJ2-1; 12 nucleotides agree with TRBD1. The CDR3 has 14 residues. J gave up 4 bases and V 7 bases, and 5 bases lay outside the gene matches. Germline V gene sequence: CDR1 SQVTM, CDR2 ANQGSEA. The CDR3 reads CSAEGQGAYNEQFF. For the CDR3, the DNA is TGCAGCGCTGAGGGACAGGGGGCGTACAATGAGCAGTTCTTC.

The V call is TRBV4-3, the J call TRBJ1-2; D is possibly TRBD1 (5 bases). Trimming took 0 bases from V and 2 from J, leaving 13 bases between them. Germline V gene lookup returns CDR1 LGHNA and CDR2 YSLEER. This CDR3 spans 16 amino acids. This CDR3 reads CASSQDRARANYGYTF. The DNA of the CDR3 is TGCGCCAGCAGCCAAGATCGGGCCAGGGCCAACTATGGCTACACCTTC.

The rearrangement uses TRBV7-9 and TRBJ2-6, with a weak D call TRBD1 (6 bases). Germline CDR1 is SEHNR and CDR2 is FQNEAQ (reference sequence). The CDR3 loop spans 14 amino acids. V was pared by 10 bases and J by 0 bases, with 10 bases between. CDR3: CAKDSISGANVLTF. CDR3 sequence (DNA): TGTGCCAAGGACAGTATCTCTGGGGCCAACGTCCTGACTTTC.

DNA of the CDR3: TGCGCCAGCAGCTTGAATGCAGCTAGCACAGATACGCAGTATTTT. Residues: CASSLNAASTDTQYF. The chain uses TRBV5-1 and TRBJ2-3; D ambiguous. The CDR3 runs 15 residues. V was shortened by 1 base and J by 0 bases, with 9 bases between the two germline ends. Germline loops: CDR1 SGHRS, CDR2 YFSETQ.

This CDR3 is CASRPLAGVATGELFF. The CDR3 bases are TGTGCCAGTAGGCCCCTAGCGGGAGTAGCTACCGGGGAGCTGTTTTTT. V gene TRBV19 combines with J gene TRBJ2-2; TRBD2 aligns across 10 bases. The CDR3 loop spans 16 amino acids. J lost 5 bases, V lost 6 bases, and 9 bases had no gene match. Germline assignment: CDR1 LNHDA and CDR2 SQIVND (reference sequence).

The CDR3 loop reads CASSVEGRGNQPQHF. The CDR3 DNA reads as TGTGCCAGCAGCGTAGAGGGCAGGGGGAATCAGCCCCAGCATTTT. The chain is built from TRBV9 and TRBJ1-5, with 7 bases fitting TRBD1. Trimming cost V 0 bases and J 4 bases; bases outside gene matches: 4. Germline V gene data show CDR1 as SGDLS and CDR2 as YYNGEE. This CDR3 is 15 amino acids long.

The rearrangement uses TRBV10-3 and TRBJ2-3, with 8 bases that match TRBD1. Germline CDR1 and CDR2: ENHRY and SYGVKD. The CDR3 sequence is 14 residues long. J gave up 6 bases and V 2 bases, and 4 bases lay outside the gene matches. The DNA of the CDR3 is TGTGCCATCAGTGAGGGCAGGGGGCCTGATACGCAGTATTTT. Translation gives CAISEGRGPDTQYF.

V usage is TRBV7-9 and J usage is TRBJ2-4, with a weak D call TRBD1 (6 bases). CDR1 and CDR2 from the germline V gene are SEHNR and FQNEAQ (reference sequence). The ends were cut back, 2 bases at V and 0 bases at J, with 20 bases in the middle. The CDR3 is made up of 19 amino acids. The CDR3 coding sequence is TGTGCCAGCAGCTTATGGGTCCCTGACAGGACTCTAGCCAAAAACATTCAGTACTTC. It yields the protein CASSLWVPDRTLAKNIQYF.

In regard to this clone: One end of the junction varies from germline; a read error may be responsible. V usage is TRBV29-1 and J usage is TRBJ2-3; TRBD1 or TRBD2 may be the D gene (5 bases each). This CDR3 has 11 residues. CDR1 and CDR2 from the germline V gene are SQVTM and ANQGSEA. In DNA form, the CDR3 reads TGCAGCGTTGGATCGGGCAGGGTCGGGGATTTT. Residues: CSVGSGRVGDF.

The V call is TRBV10-2, the J call TRBJ2-7; 11 positions agree with TRBD1. Looked up from germline, CDR1 is WSHSY and CDR2 is SAAADI. Trimming took 5 bases from V and 2 from J; bases not matched to a gene: 11. The CDR3 is 17 residues long. The CDR3: CASSPRTGGAGAYEQYF. CDR3 nucleotide sequence: TGCGCCAGCAGTCCGAGGACAGGGGGCGCCGGGGCCTACGAGCAGTACTTC.

Notes on this clone: The same CDR3 can be traced to other DNA sequences in this sample. The CDR3 bases are TGTGCCAGCAGTTTAGGGGGCAATGAGCAGTTCTTC. This encodes CASSLGGNEQFF. This chain uses TRBV28 with TRBJ2-1, with D tentatively TRBD1 or TRBD2 (5 bases each). Trimming pared 2 bases from V and 6 bases from J, leaving 5 bases between. The CDR3 contains 12 residues. The germline V gene encodes CDR1 MDHEN and CDR2 SYDVKM.

The genes are TRBV3-1 (or the pseudogene TRBV3-2) and TRBJ1-3, with 7 bases matching TRBD1. Germline-derived CDR1 and CDR2 are LGHDT and YNNKEL (reference sequence). The trim removed 3 bases at V and 5 bases at J, leaving 4 bases unmatched. The CDR3 sequence is 14 residues long. The CDR3 bases are TGTGCCAGCAGCCACTTGACAGGGCGAAACACCATATATTTT. This gives the protein CASSHLTGRNTIYF.

V gene TRBV24-1 combines with J gene TRBJ1-5; 10 bases agree with TRBD1. CDR3 length: 16 residues. Germline V gene lookup returns CDR1 KGHDR and CDR2 SFDVKD. With V trimmed by 5 bases and J by 4 bases, 7 bases remained unmatched. The DNA for the CDR3 is TGTGCCACCAGTGCCGAAGGGACAGGGGAAAATCAGCCCCAGCATTTT. It specifies CATSAEGTGENQPQHF.

The V call is TRBV12-3 or TRBV12-4, the J call TRBJ2-7, with D possibly being TRBD1 (5 bases). CDR3 size: 13 residues. V lost 6 bases to trimming and J lost 1 base, with 10 bases between them. CDR3 sequence: CASSLQGSYEQYF. CDR3 nucleotides: TGTGCCAGCAGCCTGCAGGGTTCCTACGAGCAGTACTTC.

The rearrangement joins TRBV5-1 to TRBJ2-2, with 9 bases fitting TRBD2. This CDR3 comprises 15 residues. V was clipped by 0 bases and J by 5 bases; unmatched bases: 2. CDR1 and CDR2 (germline): SGHRS, YFSETQ. CDR3 loop: CASSLAAGGTGELFF. The CDR3 DNA is TGCGCCAGCAGCTTGGCCGCGGGAGGGACCGGGGAGCTGTTTTTT. Supplemented by reference TRBV5-1 and TRBJ2-2, the full variable domain reads KAGVTQTPRYLIKTRGQQVTLSCSPISGHRSVSWYQQTPGQGLQFLFEYFSETQRNKGNFPGRFSGRQFSNSRSEMNVSTLELGDSALYLCASSLAAGGTGELFFGEGSRLTVL.

The chain couples TRBV28 to TRBJ2-3, with TRBD2 matching 13 bases. Trimming took 8 bases from V and 0 from J; bases not matched to a gene: 8. The CDR3 loop spans 17 amino acids. The germline gives CDR1 MDHEN, CDR2 SYDVKM. The CDR3 nucleotides read TGTGCCAGCGTAACTAGCGGGAGGGTCCTTAGCACAGATACGCAGTATTTT. Its protein product is CASVTSGRVLSTDTQYF.

The chain couples TRBV5-1 to TRBJ2-5; D gene ambiguous. Trimming pared 0 bases from V and 2 bases from J, leaving 11 bases between. This CDR3 is 15 amino acids long. CDR1 is SGHRS, CDR2 YFSETQ, per germline. CDR3 protein: CASSLALGRQETQYF. The CDR3, as DNA: TGCGCCAGCAGCTTGGCCTTAGGCAGGCAAGAGACCCAGTACTTC.

This chain connects TRBV19 to TRBJ2-1, with D perhaps matching TRBD1 (5 bases). Trimming removed 7 bases at V and 4 bases at J, with 20 bases between. The CDR3 is 16 amino acids. Germline V gives CDR1 LNHDA, CDR2 SQIVND (reference sequence). CDR3 amino acids: CASTSGEVGLYNEQFF. DNA of the CDR3: TGTGCCAGTACCTCGGGCGAAGTGGGGCTTTACAATGAGCAGTTCTTC.

The chain couples TRBV21-1 to TRBJ1-3. TRBV21-1 is a recognized pseudogene. The CDR3 is 13 residues long. This chain's CDR3 is CASSKGSGNTIYF. In nucleotides, the CDR3 is TGTGCCAGCAGCAAAGGCTCTGGAAACACCATATATTTT.

The genes are TRBV18 and TRBJ1-2, with TRBD1 matching over 9 bases. The length of the CDR3 is 16 residues. The V segment lost 3 bases and the J segment 5 bases; nucleotides outside the gene matches: 10. Germline loops: CDR1 KGHSH, CDR2 LQKENI. The CDR3 DNA follows: TGTGCCAGCTCACCGCTTCCGGGACAGGGCCGGTATGGCTACACCTTC. Amino acid sequence: CASSPLPGQGRYGYTF. Drawing the rest from reference TRBV18 and TRBJ1-2, the complete variable domain is NAGVMQNPRHLVRRRGQEARLRCSPMKGHSHVYWYRQLPEEGLKFMVYLQKENIIDESGMPKERFSAEFPKEGPSILRIQQVVRGDSAAYFCASSPLPGQGRYGYTFGSGTRLTVV.